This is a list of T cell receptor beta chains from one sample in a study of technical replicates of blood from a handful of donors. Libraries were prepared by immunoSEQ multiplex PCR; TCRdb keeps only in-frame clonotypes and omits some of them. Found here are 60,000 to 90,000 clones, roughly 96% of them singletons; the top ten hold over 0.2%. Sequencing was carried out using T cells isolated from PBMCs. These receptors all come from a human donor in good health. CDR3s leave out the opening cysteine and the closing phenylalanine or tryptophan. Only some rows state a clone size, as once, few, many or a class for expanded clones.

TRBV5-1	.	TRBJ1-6	ASSWDRGSISPLH
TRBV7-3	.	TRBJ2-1	ASSFLAGVRNEQF
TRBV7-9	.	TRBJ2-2	ASSSSSGSTGELF
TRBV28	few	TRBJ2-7	ASSFSVQGGYEQY
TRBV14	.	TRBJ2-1	ASSQGAWDLYNEQF
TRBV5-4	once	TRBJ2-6	ASSLDFANVLT
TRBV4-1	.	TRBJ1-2	ASSQVDRTYGYT
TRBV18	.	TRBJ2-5	ASSPPEEQTQY
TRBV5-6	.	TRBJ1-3	ASSATRGAGNTIY
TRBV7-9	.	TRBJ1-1	ASRPTIDRRRTEAF
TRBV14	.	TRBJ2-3	ASSQVTGATDTQY
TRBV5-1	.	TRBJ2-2	ASSMWDRVGGELF
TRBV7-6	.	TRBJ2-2	ASSLITSSGGNTGELF
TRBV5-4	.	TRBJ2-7	ASRDMGFSYEQY
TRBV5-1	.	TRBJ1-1	ASSLGQGFTEAF
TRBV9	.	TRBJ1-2	ASSEGQITNYGYT
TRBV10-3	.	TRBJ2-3	AIRESTDTQY
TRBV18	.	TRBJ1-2	ASSPTTGGYGYT
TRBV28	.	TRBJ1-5	ASKTRAQGGGNQPQH
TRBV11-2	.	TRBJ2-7	ASSLAGVSLREQY
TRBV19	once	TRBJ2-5	ASSRRRDQETQY
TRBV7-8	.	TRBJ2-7	ASSPPLTWEQY
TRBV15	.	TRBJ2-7	ATSREGFGNSGEQY
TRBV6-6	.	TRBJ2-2	ASTPGQGATGELF
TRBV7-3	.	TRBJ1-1	ASSLARPQLNTEAF
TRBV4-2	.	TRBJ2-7	ASSQGLTGQHEQY
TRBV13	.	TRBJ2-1	ASSATAPSYNEQF
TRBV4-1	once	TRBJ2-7	ASSQGQATYEQY
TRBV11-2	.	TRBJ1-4	ASSRIRDSNEKLF
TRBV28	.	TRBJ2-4	ASSSVRQGAVAKNIQY
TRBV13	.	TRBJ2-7	ASSLRISQLAGGFTYEQY
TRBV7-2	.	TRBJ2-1	ASSLGGSGRIGEQF
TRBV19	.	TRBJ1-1	ASSAGYTEAF
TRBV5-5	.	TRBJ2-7	ASSLAGLREPSYEQY
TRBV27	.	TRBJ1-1	ASSPGTGGNTEAF
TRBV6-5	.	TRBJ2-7	ASSYGAGAYEQY
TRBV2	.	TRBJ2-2	ASSVAGENTGELF
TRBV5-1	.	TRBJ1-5	ASSSEPGTGSLSNQPQH
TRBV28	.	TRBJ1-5	ASSPGLRSNQPQH
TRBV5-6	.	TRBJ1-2	ASSLGQANYGYT
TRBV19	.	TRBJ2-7	ASSPRGTSGSHEQY
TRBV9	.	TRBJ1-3	ASSVGGGIRSGNTIY
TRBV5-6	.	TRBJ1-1	ASSPRRGTEAF
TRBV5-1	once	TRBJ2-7	ASSLRQGYEQY
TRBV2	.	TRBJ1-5	ASSERSGNQPQH
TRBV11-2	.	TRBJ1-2	ASSPRTGLGYT